The rows below give T cell receptor beta chains drawn from one sample of a study of blood T cell repertoires in COVID-19. Produced via immunoSEQ multiplex PCR; TCRdb's table is partial and in-frame only. Of 25,000 to 35,000 clones listed, under 85% were seen once; the top ten hold roughly 7.5%. The specimen sequenced was peripheral blood. These receptors were obtained from a woman aged 70-85 years with active or convalescent COVID-19. Both conserved end residues are part of each CDR3. The D gene is left open where the match is weak. Size values are once, few and many counts, or a class for expanded clones, and some rows have none.

-	TRBV5-6	-	TRBJ1-6	TGTGCCAGCAGCTTGAACAGCTTACCAAATTCACCCCTCCACTTT	CASSLNSLPNSPLHF
-	TRBV11-3	TRBD1	TRBJ2-2	TGTGCCAGCAGCTTAGGACAGGGGGCCACCGGGGAGCTGTTTTTT	CASSLGQGATGELFF
-	TRBV3-1/TRBV3-2	-	TRBJ2-1	TGTGCCAGCAGCCGACTCTACAATGAGCAGTTCTTC	CASSRLYNEQFF
few	TRBV14	TRBD1	TRBJ1-3	TGTGCCAGCAGCACAGGGGGCACTGGAAACACCATATATTTT	CASSTGGTGNTIYF
few	TRBV9	-	TRBJ1-6	TGTGCCAGCAGCGTAAGCGTGAACACTAATAATTCACCCCTCCACTTT	CASSVSVNTNNSPLHF
-	TRBV7-9	-	TRBJ1-2	TGTGCCAGCAGCTTAGACGGCGGCCTTAGCTATGGCTACACCTTC	CASSLDGGLSYGYTF
-	TRBV7-2	-	TRBJ1-3	TGTGCCAGCAGCTTTATGTCCGGAAACACCATATATTTT	CASSFMSGNTIYF
-	TRBV6-6	TRBD1	TRBJ2-1	TGTGCCAGCACCCCGACAGGGACATACAATGAGCAGTTCTTC	CASTPTGTYNEQFF
few	TRBV7-9	-	TRBJ1-4	TGTGCCAGCAGACTCCCGACTGCAACTAATGAAAAACTGTTTTTT	CASRLPTATNEKLFF
-	TRBV7-8	-	TRBJ2-7	TGTGCCAGCAGCTTTAGTGGGGGGACGGCCGAGCAGTACTTC	CASSFSGGTAEQYF
-	TRBV1	-	TRBJ2-3	TGCACCAGCAGCCCGAGGACTAGCGGGAGCACAGATACGCAGTATTTT	CTSSPRTSGSTDTQYF
-	TRBV3-1/TRBV3-2	-	TRBJ1-2	TGTGCCAGCAGCCCAAGCCGAGTTTACTATGGCTACACCTTC	CASSPSRVYYGYTF
few	TRBV5-1	TRBD2	TRBJ2-2	TGCGCCAGCAGCTGGACTAGCCCCGGGGAGCTGTTTTTT	CASSWTSPGELFF
few	TRBV2	TRBD1	TRBJ1-1	TGTGCCAAGGGACAGTATGAAGCTTTCTTT	CAKGQYEAFF
-	TRBV13	TRBD1	TRBJ1-3	TGTGCCAGCAGCTCGAGACAGGGGGCTACTGGAAACACCATATATTTT	CASSSRQGATGNTIYF
-	TRBV6-2/TRBV6-3	-	TRBJ1-2	TGTGCCAGCAGTCGGACAGCTCCCGAGGGCGGCTACACCTTC	CASSRTAPEGGYTF
-	TRBV14	-	TRBJ1-2	TGTGCCAGCAGCCAACCAGGGAACTATGGCTACACCTTC	CASSQPGNYGYTF
-	TRBV7-7	-	TRBJ2-1	TGTGCCAGCAGCCCCGGACTGGGAAACAATGAGCAGTTCTTC	CASSPGLGNNEQFF
-	TRBV15	-	TRBJ1-3	TGTGCCACCAGCAGAGATCGAGGAGGGTCTACTGGAAACACCATATATTTT	CATSRDRGGSTGNTIYF
-	TRBV4-3	TRBD2	TRBJ2-7	TGCGCCAGCAGCCTACTAGCGGGAGGAGGGGAGCAGTACTTC	CASSLLAGGGEQYF
-	TRBV4-3	-	TRBJ2-3	TGCGCCAGCAGCCAAGAATTACGGGAGTCAGATACGCAGTATTTT	CASSQELRESDTQYF
few	TRBV30	TRBD2	TRBJ2-4	TGTGCCTGGAGTGTACTAACTAGCGGGGGAGCCAAAAACATTCAGTACTTC	CAWSVLTSGGAKNIQYF
-	TRBV10-3	TRBD2	TRBJ2-1	TGTGCCATCACGGGGCTAGCGGGGCAGGACAATGAGCAGTTCTTC	CAITGLAGQDNEQFF
-	TRBV5-1	-	TRBJ1-1	TGCGCCAGCAGCGAACAGGGAACAACCATGAACACTGAAGCTTTCTTT	CASSEQGTTMNTEAFF
-	TRBV12-3/TRBV12-4	TRBD2	TRBJ2-1	TGTGCCAGCAAGCCTAGCGGGCTGAATGAGCAGTTCTTC	CASKPSGLNEQFF
-	TRBV9	-	TRBJ2-1	TGTGCCAGCAGCGTAGCCGGGAACGATGAGCAGTTCTTC	CASSVAGNDEQFF
once	TRBV30	TRBD1	TRBJ1-6	TGTGCCTGGAGTCCGGGACAGGGGGCTGGTAATTCACCCCTCCACTTT	CAWSPGQGAGNSPLHF
-	TRBV7-8	TRBD1	TRBJ2-7	TGTGCCAGCAGCTTCGCCCTACAGGGGGCCTACGAGCAGTACTTC	CASSFALQGAYEQYF
few	TRBV5-1	-	TRBJ2-5	TGCGCCAGCAGCTTGCCCATGGACAGTCGAGAGACCCAGTACTTC	CASSLPMDSRETQYF
-	TRBV15	-	TRBJ2-3	TGTGCCACCAGCAGAGGGGAAGCGGACACAGATACGCAGTATTTT	CATSRGEADTDTQYF
few	TRBV5-1	-	TRBJ2-3	TGCGCCAGCAGCTTAGGACACTCTAGCACAGATACGCAGTATTTT	CASSLGHSSTDTQYF
-	TRBV7-9	-	TRBJ1-6	TGTGCCAGCAGCCTGACAGGAAGGAATTCACCCCTCCACTTT	CASSLTGRNSPLHF
-	TRBV7-2	-	TRBJ1-3	TGTGCCAGCAGCTTATCGTCTGGGGAGACCACCATATATTTT	CASSLSSGETTIYF
-	TRBV7-9	-	TRBJ2-1	TGTGCCAGCAGCTCCTGGAGCGCCAGCGAGCAGTTCTTC	CASSSWSASEQFF
-	TRBV30	TRBD1	TRBJ1-2	TGTGCCTGGAGTGTTGGAGGGGGCCCCTATGGCTACACCTTC	CAWSVGGGPYGYTF
-	TRBV19	TRBD2	TRBJ2-7	TGTGCCAGTAGCCAGCGGGGGGCAAACTACGAGCAGTACTTC	CASSQRGANYEQYF
few	TRBV14	TRBD1	TRBJ2-1	TGTGCCAGCAGCCGGGTTGTGACAGGGGGCTTGTTCTTC	CASSRVVTGGLFF
few	TRBV11-3	-	TRBJ2-1	TGTGCCAGCAGCCCCAGCCCAATAGGGAGCTCCTACAATGAGCAGTTCTTC	CASSPSPIGSSYNEQFF
few	TRBV11-2	TRBD1	TRBJ1-4	TGTGCCAGCAGCTTTGGTACCACAGGGGGAGGTTATGAAAAACTGTTTTTT	CASSFGTTGGGYEKLFF
few	TRBV7-9	TRBD1	TRBJ1-2	TGTGCCAGCAGCTTTCTTGGGGGCACAGGGGACTATGGCTACACCTTC	CASSFLGGTGDYGYTF
once	TRBV6-5	-	TRBJ1-5	TGTGCCAGCACCGCGACAGGCACGGGTCAGCCCCAGCATTTT	CASTATGTGQPQHF
-	TRBV15	TRBD1	TRBJ1-1	TGTGCCACCAGCAGAGCCACAGGGGCCTCTGAAGCTTTCTTT	CATSRATGASEAFF
-	TRBV7-9	-	TRBJ1-4	TGTGCCAGCGGCGGTAGGCCGGGAGAAAAACTGTTTTTT	CASGGRPGEKLFF
-	TRBV2	TRBD2	TRBJ2-1	TGTGCCAGCGGACTAGCGGGGGGGCCGTACAATGAGCAGTTCTTC	CASGLAGGPYNEQFF
-	TRBV19	-	TRBJ1-6	TGTGCCAGTAGTGAAGGGGATTCACCCCTCCACTTT	CASSEGDSPLHF
-	TRBV5-1	-	TRBJ1-6	TGCGCCAGCAGCTTGGGCGGGGATTCACCCCTCCACTTT	CASSLGGDSPLHF
few	TRBV21-1	-	TRBJ2-7	TGTGCCAGCAGCAAAGGGACAGGGGGCTACGAGCAGTACTTC	CASSKGTGGYEQYF
few	TRBV7-9	TRBD2	TRBJ2-2	TGTGCCAGCAGCTTATTTGCGGGAGCGGTCATCGGGGAGCTGTTTTTT	CASSLFAGAVIGELFF
few	TRBV7-9	TRBD1	TRBJ1-2	TGTGCCAGCAGCTTACTAGGGGGCGAGGGTTATGGCTACACCTTC	CASSLLGGEGYGYTF
-	TRBV2	TRBD2	TRBJ2-7	TGTGCCAGCAGTGGGGGATGGGCTAGCGGATACTACGAGCAGTACTTC	CASSGGWASGYYEQYF
-	TRBV3-1/TRBV3-2	TRBD2	TRBJ2-5	TGTGCCAGCAGCCAAGAGTTTGCTAGCGGGGGCGGAGAGACCCAGTACTTC	CASSQEFASGGGETQYF
-	TRBV10-3	TRBD1	TRBJ1-1	TGTGCCATCAGTGTACAGGGGGGTGGGACTGAAGCTTTCTTT	CAISVQGGGTEAFF
-	TRBV19	-	TRBJ1-6	TGTGCCAGTAGCCCGGGACTACTCACCTCCTCCTATAATTCACCCCTCCACTTT	CASSPGLLTSSYNSPLHF
-	TRBV5-6	-	TRBJ1-2	TGTGCCAGCATCAAAGGCACGGCGGTCGAGTTTAACTATGGCTACACCTTC	CASIKGTAVEFNYGYTF
few	TRBV18	TRBD2	TRBJ2-1	TGTGCCAGCTCATACCTCCTAGGCAGACTAGCGCCATTCAAGGGGGGTGAGCAGTTCTTC	CASSYLLGRLAPFKGGEQFF
-	TRBV4-1	TRBD2	TRBJ2-1	TGCGCCAGCAGCCAAGTGGATGGGAGGGTTTACAATGAGCAGTTCTTC	CASSQVDGRVYNEQFF
-	TRBV7-8	-	TRBJ2-1	TGTGCCAGCAGCCTCCCTAGGATCTCAGGAGGGCTAAATGAGCAGTTCTTC	CASSLPRISGGLNEQFF